These 25 T cell receptor beta chains share one sample of origin, sequenced in a study of cytomegalovirus exposure and HLA in healthy donors. Sequencing used immunoSEQ multiplex PCR; TCRdb keeps in-frame clones, though not all of them. Found here are under 200,000 clones, approximately 96% of them singletons; the top ten hold around 0.9%. Material for sequencing was PBMCs. Source of these receptors: a young woman in good health and CMV-seronegative.

The chain carries TRBV12-5 and TRBJ2-7; maybe TRBD2 (5 bases). The CDR3 spans 13 residues. Germline CDR1 reads LGHNT; CDR2 reads FRNRAP. V was trimmed by 6 bases and J by 5 bases, leaving 14 bases between them. The CDR3 reads CASGPTSFHEQYF. DNA for the CDR3: TGTGCTAGTGGACCTACTAGTTTCCACGAGCAGTACTTC.

V and J are TRBV18 and TRBJ1-1; D ambiguous. Per the germline V gene, CDR1 is KGHSH and CDR2 is LQKENI. V shed 2 bases and J shed 1 base, with 8 bases lying between them. This CDR3 comprises 14 residues. CDR3 nucleotide sequence: TGTGCCAGCTCACCAATCCCGAGGAACACTGAAGCTTTCTTT. Its protein is CASSPIPRNTEAFF.

The chain links TRBV19 to TRBJ1-5; TRBD1 aligns across 9 bases. V was clipped by 1 base and J by 4 bases; unmatched bases: 2. CDR3 size: 15 residues. CDR1 is LNHDA, CDR2 SQIVND, per germline (reference sequence). The CDR3 sequence: CASSIGQGGNQPQHF. The CDR3 coding sequence is TGTGCCAGTAGTATAGGACAGGGGGGTAATCAGCCCCAGCATTTT.

In nucleotides, the CDR3 is TGTGCTAGTGGTCCATCCACTGAAGCTTTCTTT. Its protein is CASGPSTEAFF. J is TRBJ1-1 and V is TRBV12-5; D is unresolved. The CDR3 has 11 residues. The germline V and J ends were trimmed by 5 bases and 4 bases, with 5 bases remaining between them. Germline V gene sequence: CDR1 LGHNT, CDR2 FRNRAP.

This chain uses TRBV14 with TRBJ2-2; 9 bases align to TRBD2. This CDR3 contains 15 residues. The junction had 1 base not matched to a gene; V was cut back by 4 bases and J by 1 base. CDR1 is SGHDN, CDR2 FVKESK, per germline. The CDR3 sequence: CASSRLAENTGELFF. CDR3 DNA sequence: TGTGCCAGCAGCCGACTAGCGGAGAACACCGGGGAGCTGTTTTTT.

The chain employs TRBV15 and TRBJ2-7; D is unclear. Germline CDR1 LNHNV, CDR2 YYDKDF (reference sequence). The CDR3 has 12 residues. Trimming left V 0 bases short and J 9 bases short, with 9 bases between. CDR3 bases: TGTGCCACCAGCAGAGATGGTGTCAGGCAGTACTTC. This translates into CATSRDGVRQYF.

The chain carries TRBV25-1 and TRBJ1-2, with TRBD1 identical over 7 bases. Trimming cost V 4 bases and J 0 bases; bases outside gene matches: 5. CDR3 size: 15 residues. The germline CDR1 and CDR2 sequences are MGHDK and SYGVNS. The CDR3 loop is CASSGGTVTNYGYTF. The CDR3 coding sequence is TGTGCCAGCAGTGGCGGGACAGTCACTAACTATGGCTACACCTTC.

V gene TRBV27 combines with J gene TRBJ1-3; D is possibly TRBD1 (5 bases). Germline values: CDR1 MNHEY, CDR2 SMNVEV (reference sequence). Trimming took off 0 bases at V and 0 bases at J, with 15 bases between the two ends. CDR3 length: 18 residues. DNA of the CDR3: TGTGCCAGCAGTTTATCCTGGGGCAGGCCGAACTCTGGAAACACCATATATTTT. Amino acids: CASSLSWGRPNSGNTIYF.

This chain uses TRBV18 with TRBJ1-1, with D unresolved. This CDR3 contains 12 residues. Germline values: CDR1 KGHSH, CDR2 LQKENI. V lost 6 bases to trimming and J lost 7 bases, with 12 bases between them. The CDR3 reads CASSPGNYEAFF. The CDR3 nucleotides are TGTGCCAGCTCGCCGGGAAACTATGAAGCTTTCTTT.

V is TRBV4-1 and J is TRBJ1-5; 7 bases match TRBD1. Germline-derived CDR1 and CDR2 are MGHRA and YSYEKL. With V trimmed by 1 base and J by 2 bases, 5 bases remained unmatched. The CDR3 spans 16 residues. CDR3: CASSQGQGPRNQPQHF. The DNA of the CDR3 is TGCGCCAGCAGCCAAGGACAGGGACCTCGCAATCAGCCCCAGCATTTT.

This chain uses TRBV9 with TRBJ2-1; a weak D match, TRBD2 (5 bases). CDR1 and CDR2 (germline): SGDLS, YYNGEE. Deletions cut 0 bases from V and 2 bases from J, with 9 bases between. CDR3 size: 15 residues. CDR3 bases: TGTGCCAGCAGCGTAGCTAGCTACGCCTACAATGAGCAGTTCTTC. The encoded protein is CASSVASYAYNEQFF. Supplemented by reference TRBV9 and TRBJ2-1, the full variable domain reads DSGVTQTPKHLITATGQRVTLRCSPRSGDLSVYWYQQSLDQGLQFLIQYYNGEERAKGNILERFSAQQFPDLHSELNLSSLELGDSALYFCASSVASYAYNEQFFGPGTRLTVL.

This chain uses TRBV2 with TRBJ2-7, with TRBD2 matching 11 bases. This CDR3 spans 14 amino acids. V lost 6 bases to trimming and J lost 2 bases; unmatched junction nucleotides: 3. CDR1 and CDR2 from the germline V gene are SNHLY and FYNNEI. The CDR3 nucleotides are TGTGCCAGCAGGGGGACTAGCGGAGCCTACGAGCAGTACTTC. Encoded protein: CASRGTSGAYEQYF.

V gene TRBV9 combines with J gene TRBJ2-1, with 10 bases fitting TRBD1. The CDR3 loop spans 15 amino acids. Trimming took 0 bases from V and 8 from J; bases not matched to a gene: 5. Germline CDR1 and CDR2: SGDLS and YYNGEE. The CDR3 sequence: CASSVVGTGADEQFF. Written as DNA, the CDR3 is TGTGCCAGCAGCGTAGTAGGGACAGGGGCTGATGAGCAGTTCTTC.

The chain has TRBV4-2 and TRBJ2-3; 11 bases fit TRBD2. After removal of 1 base from V and 5 bases from J, the junction contained 2 bases not matched to a gene. The germline V gene has CDR1 LGHNA and CDR2 YNFKEQ. This CDR3 contains 15 residues. CDR3 nucleotides: TGTGCCAGCAGCCAAGGGCTAGCGGGGGGAGATACGCAGTATTTT. This sequence encodes CASSQGLAGGDTQYF.

The chain employs TRBV4-1 and TRBJ2-5, with TRBD1 as a possible D gene (5 bases). The CDR3 totals 15 residues. V gave up 4 bases and J gave up 5 bases, with 17 bases separating them. In germline, CDR1 is MGHRA, CDR2 YSYEKL. CDR3 protein: CASSPLRGRGETQYF. DNA for the CDR3: TGCGCCAGCAGCCCCTTAAGGGGCCGCGGCGAGACCCAGTACTTC.

This chain connects TRBV6-1 to TRBJ2-2; 7 bases map to TRBD2. Germline V gene lookup returns CDR1 MNHNS and CDR2 SASEGT. The length of the CDR3 is 15 residues. With V trimmed by 4 bases and J by 3 bases, 5 bases remained unmatched. The chain's CDR3 is CASSGRGVDTGELFF. As DNA, the CDR3 is TGTGCCAGCAGTGGCCGGGGGGTTGACACCGGGGAGCTGTTTTTT.

This chain links TRBV10-3 with TRBJ2-3, with 8 bases that match TRBD1. J gave up 6 bases and V 6 bases, and 14 bases lay outside the gene matches. Germline V CDR1 and CDR2: ENHRY, SYGVKD. The CDR3 totals 16 residues. CDR3 region: CAIRASPGTGTDTQYF. The DNA for the CDR3 is TGTGCCATCAGAGCGAGTCCGGGGACAGGAACTGATACGCAGTATTTT.

The V call is TRBV6-1, the J call TRBJ1-4; D is unclear. The CDR3 consists of 11 residues. In germline, CDR1 is MNHNS, CDR2 SASEGT. V lost 6 bases, J lost 8 bases, and 7 bases lay in between. Here the CDR3 reads CASRSGEKLFF. The CDR3 bases are TGTGCCAGCAGATCGGGAGAAAAACTGTTTTTT.

The chain links TRBV5-4 to TRBJ2-3, with D perhaps matching TRBD1 (7 bases). With 0 bases removed from V and 4 bases from J, the gap between germline ends came to 15 bases. This CDR3 contains 16 residues. Germline-derived CDR1 and CDR2 are SGHNT and YYREEE (reference sequence). The CDR3 DNA follows: TGTGCCAGCAGCTTGGGAGCAGGGGGGTCGTCAGATACGCAGTATTTT. This sequence encodes CASSLGAGGSSDTQYF.

As concerns this clone: The DNA is omitted, as the CDR3 cannot be located on it reliably, and the CDR3 follows TCRdb's listing. The chain joins TRBV4-3 to TRBJ1-5; the table's D call, TRBD1, was not checked against the DNA. The CDR3 adds up to 22 amino acids, both ends counted. The germline gives CDR1 LGHNA, CDR2 YSLEER. This CDR3 is CASTQPAFGSGQVRKGNQPQHF.

The chain uses TRBV6-5 and TRBJ2-7; D remains ambiguous. The CDR3 totals 14 residues. The V and J ends lost 4 bases and 3 bases respectively, with 13 bases between them. Germline V gives CDR1 MNHEY, CDR2 SVGAGI. In nucleotides, the CDR3 is TGTGCCAGCAGTTCCCCGGCAGGTTACTACGAGCAGTACTTC. Its translation: CASSSPAGYYEQYF.

V is TRBV20-1 and J is TRBJ2-1, with D maybe TRBD2 (6 bases). Trimming took off 3 bases at V and 11 bases at J, with 11 bases between the two ends. The germline CDR1 and CDR2 sequences are DFQATT and SNEGSKA (reference sequence). This CDR3 spans 11 amino acids. The CDR3 DNA reads TGCAGTGCTAGGTGGGGGGATCAGCAGTTCTTC. Amino acids: CSARWGDQQFF.

The chain combines TRBV25-1 with TRBJ2-5, with 9 bases matching TRBD1. The CDR3 sequence is 14 residues long. Trimming cost V 5 bases and J 4 bases; bases outside gene matches: 5. Germline V gene lookup returns CDR1 MGHDK and CDR2 SYGVNS. This CDR3 is CASSTGGAGETQYF. The CDR3 DNA is TGTGCCAGCAGTACAGGGGGCGCAGGAGAGACCCAGTACTTC.

This clone was seen ten or more times. The gene calls are TRBV29-1 and TRBJ2-2; 7 positions match TRBD2. Trimming cost V 5 bases and J 5 bases; bases outside gene matches: 8. The CDR3 extends over 14 amino acids. Germline CDR1 is SQVTM and CDR2 is ANQGSEA. The CDR3 nucleotides are TGCAGCGTTATCGCCGGGACTAATACCGGGGAGCTGTTTTTT. Amino acids: CSVIAGTNTGELFF.

The CDR3: CASSSGGVNEQFF. The CDR3 DNA sequence: TGTGCCAGTAGCAGCGGGGGGGTCAATGAGCAGTTCTTC. The chain links TRBV19 to TRBJ2-1; 10 bases are shared with TRBD2. The germline CDR1 and CDR2 sequences are LNHDA and SQIVND (reference sequence). The J segment lost 6 bases and the V segment lost 6 bases, leaving 2 bases of the junction unmatched. The CDR3 length is 13 residues. Complete variable domain (other parts from reference TRBV19 and TRBJ2-1): DGGITQSPKYLFRKEGQNVTLSCEQNLNHDAMYWYRQDPGQGLRLIYYSQIVNDFQKGDIAEGYSVSREKKESFPLTVTSAQKNPTAFYLCASSSGGVNEQFFGPGTRLTVL.